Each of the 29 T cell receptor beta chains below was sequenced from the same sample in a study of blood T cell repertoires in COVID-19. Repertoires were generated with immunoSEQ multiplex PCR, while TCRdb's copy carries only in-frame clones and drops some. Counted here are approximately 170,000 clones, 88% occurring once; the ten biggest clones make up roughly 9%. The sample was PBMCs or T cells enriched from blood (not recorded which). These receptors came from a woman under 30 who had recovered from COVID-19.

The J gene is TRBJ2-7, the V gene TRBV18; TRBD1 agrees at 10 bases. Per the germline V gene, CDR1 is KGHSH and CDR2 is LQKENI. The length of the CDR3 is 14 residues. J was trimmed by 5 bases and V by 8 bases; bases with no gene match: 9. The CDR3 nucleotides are TGTGCCAGCGGCCCCGGGACAGGGGTGAACGAGCAGTACTTC. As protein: CASGPGTGVNEQYF.

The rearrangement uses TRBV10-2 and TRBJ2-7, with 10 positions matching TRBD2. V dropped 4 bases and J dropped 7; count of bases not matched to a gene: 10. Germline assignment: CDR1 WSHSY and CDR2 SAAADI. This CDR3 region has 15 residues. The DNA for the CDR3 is TGCGCCAGCAGTGGAGCGGGAGGGGCTCAAGGAGAGCAGTACTTC. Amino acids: CASSGAGGAQGEQYF.

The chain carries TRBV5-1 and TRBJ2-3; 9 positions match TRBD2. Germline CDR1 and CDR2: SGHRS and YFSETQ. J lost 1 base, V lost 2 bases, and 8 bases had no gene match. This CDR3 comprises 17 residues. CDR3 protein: CASSLPSGETGTDTQYF. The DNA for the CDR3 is TGCGCCAGCAGCTTACCTAGCGGGGAAACCGGCACAGATACGCAGTATTTT.

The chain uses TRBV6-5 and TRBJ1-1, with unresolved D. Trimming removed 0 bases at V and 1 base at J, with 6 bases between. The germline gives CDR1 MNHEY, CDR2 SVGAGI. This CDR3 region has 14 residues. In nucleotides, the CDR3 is TGTGCCAGCAGTTACTCGGAGGGGAACACTGAAGCTTTCTTT. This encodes CASSYSEGNTEAFF.

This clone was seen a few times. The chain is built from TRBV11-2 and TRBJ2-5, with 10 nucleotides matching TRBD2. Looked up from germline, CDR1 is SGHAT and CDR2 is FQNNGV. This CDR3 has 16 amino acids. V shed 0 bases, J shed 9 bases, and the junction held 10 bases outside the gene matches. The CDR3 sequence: CASSLEELAGLKPQYF. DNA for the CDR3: TGTGCCAGCAGCTTAGAAGAACTAGCGGGGTTAAAACCCCAGTACTTC.

CDR3 amino acids: CASRGDEGAEAFF. In nucleotides, the CDR3 is TGTGCCAGCAGGGGAGATGAGGGCGCTGAAGCTTTCTTT. J is TRBJ1-1 and V is TRBV6-4; no clear D gene. The CDR3 runs 13 residues. Trimming removed 6 bases from V and 6 bases from J, with 14 bases in between. Germline CDR1 reads MRHNA; CDR2 reads SNTAGT.

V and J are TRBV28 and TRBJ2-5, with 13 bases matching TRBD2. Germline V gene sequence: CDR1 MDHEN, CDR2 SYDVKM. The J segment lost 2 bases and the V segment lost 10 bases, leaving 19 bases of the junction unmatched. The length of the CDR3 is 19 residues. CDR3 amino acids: CAIEDSTGLAGLKQETQYF. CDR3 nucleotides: TGTGCCATCGAAGACTCAACGGGACTAGCGGGGTTAAAGCAAGAGACCCAGTACTTC.

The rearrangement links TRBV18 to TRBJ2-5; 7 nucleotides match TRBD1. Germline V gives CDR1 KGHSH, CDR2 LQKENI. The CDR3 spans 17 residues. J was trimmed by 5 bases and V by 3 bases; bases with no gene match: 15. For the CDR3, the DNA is TGTGCCAGCTCACCCTACGGCAGGGGGTCTTCAGGGGAGACCCAGTACTTC. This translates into CASSPYGRGSSGETQYF.

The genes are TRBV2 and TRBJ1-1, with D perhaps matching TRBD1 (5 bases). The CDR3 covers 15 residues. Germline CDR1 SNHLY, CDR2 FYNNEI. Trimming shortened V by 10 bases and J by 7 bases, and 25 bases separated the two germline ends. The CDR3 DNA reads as TGTGCCACTACCTGGGGCGGGGCCCATGGGAGTGAAGCTTTCTTT. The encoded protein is CATTWGGAHGSEAFF.

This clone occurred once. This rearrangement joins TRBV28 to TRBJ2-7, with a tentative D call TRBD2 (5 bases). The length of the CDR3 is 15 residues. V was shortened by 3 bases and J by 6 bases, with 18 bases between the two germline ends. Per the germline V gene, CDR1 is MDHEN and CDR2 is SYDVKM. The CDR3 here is CASSFPTPLAGEQYF. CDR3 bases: TGTGCCAGCAGTTTCCCTACCCCCCTAGCTGGCGAGCAGTACTTC.

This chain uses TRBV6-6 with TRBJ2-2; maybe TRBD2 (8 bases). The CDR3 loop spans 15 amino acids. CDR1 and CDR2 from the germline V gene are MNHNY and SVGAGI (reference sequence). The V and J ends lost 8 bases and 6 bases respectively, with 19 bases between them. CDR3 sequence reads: CASEREGAAPGELFF. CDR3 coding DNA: TGTGCCAGCGAACGGGAGGGGGCAGCACCCGGGGAGCTGTTTTTT.

CDR3 residues: CASRTLGGGPYSNQPQHF. The CDR3 nucleotides are TGTGCCAGCAGGACTCTAGGAGGGGGCCCTTATAGCAATCAGCCCCAGCATTTT. J is TRBJ1-5 and V is TRBV27; TRBD1 agrees at 7 bases. This CDR3 region has 18 residues. Germline loops: CDR1 MNHEY, CDR2 SMNVEV (reference sequence). J lost 0 bases, V lost 6 bases, and 14 bases had no gene match.

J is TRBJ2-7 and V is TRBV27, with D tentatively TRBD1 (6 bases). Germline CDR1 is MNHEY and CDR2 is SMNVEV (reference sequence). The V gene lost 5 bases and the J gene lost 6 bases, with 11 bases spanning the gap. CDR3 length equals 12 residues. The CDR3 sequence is CASSLTGLEQYF. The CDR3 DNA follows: TGTGCCAGCAGTCTCACAGGGCTCGAGCAGTACTTC.

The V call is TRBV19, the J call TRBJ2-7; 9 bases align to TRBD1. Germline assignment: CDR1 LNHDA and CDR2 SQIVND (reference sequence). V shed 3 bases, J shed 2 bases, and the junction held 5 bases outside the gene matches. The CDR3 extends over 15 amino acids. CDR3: CASSITGQGAYEQYF. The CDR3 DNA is TGTGCCAGTAGTATTACGGGACAGGGAGCCTACGAGCAGTACTTC.

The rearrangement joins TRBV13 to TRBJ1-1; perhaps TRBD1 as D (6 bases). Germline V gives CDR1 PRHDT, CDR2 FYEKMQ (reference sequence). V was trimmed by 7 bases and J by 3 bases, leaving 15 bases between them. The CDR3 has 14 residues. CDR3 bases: TGTGCCAGCACCGTTAGGGGGTATGACACTGAAGCTTTCTTT. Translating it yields CASTVRGYDTEAFF. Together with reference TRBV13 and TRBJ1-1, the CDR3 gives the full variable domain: AAGVIQSPRHLIKEKRETATLKCYPIPRHDTVYWYQQGPGQDPQFLISFYEKMQSDKGSIPDRFSAQQFSDYHSELNMSSLELGDSALYFCASTVRGYDTEAFFGQGTRLTVV.

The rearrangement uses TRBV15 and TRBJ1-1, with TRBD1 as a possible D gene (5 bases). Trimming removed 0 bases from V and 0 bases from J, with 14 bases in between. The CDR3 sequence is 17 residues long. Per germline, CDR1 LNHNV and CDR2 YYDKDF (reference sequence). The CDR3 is CATSRDLGASMNTEAFF. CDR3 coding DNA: TGTGCCACCAGCAGAGATCTAGGGGCTTCAATGAACACTGAAGCTTTCTTT. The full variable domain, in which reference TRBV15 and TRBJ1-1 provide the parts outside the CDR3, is DAMVIQNPRYQVTQFGKPVTLSCSQTLNHNVMYWYQQKSSQAPKLLFHYYDKDFNNEADTPDNFQSRRPNTSFCFLDIRSPGLGDTAMYLCATSRDLGASMNTEAFFGQGTRLTVV.

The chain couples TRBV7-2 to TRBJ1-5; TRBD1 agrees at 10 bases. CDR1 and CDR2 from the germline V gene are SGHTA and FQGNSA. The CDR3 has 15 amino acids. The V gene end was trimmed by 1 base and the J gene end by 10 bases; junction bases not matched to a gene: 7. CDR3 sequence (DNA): TGTGCCAGCAGCTTAGGGTGGGACAGGGGACATCCCCAGCATTTT. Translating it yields CASSLGWDRGHPQHF.

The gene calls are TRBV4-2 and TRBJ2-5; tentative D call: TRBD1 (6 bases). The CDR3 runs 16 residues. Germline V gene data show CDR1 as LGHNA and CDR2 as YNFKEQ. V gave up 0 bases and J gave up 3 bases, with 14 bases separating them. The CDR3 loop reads CASSQDSQGSKETQYF. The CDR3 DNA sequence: TGTGCCAGCAGCCAAGATAGTCAGGGGTCCAAAGAGACCCAGTACTTC.

This CDR3 reads CASSELGQGNYNEQFF. CDR3 sequence (DNA): TGTGCCAGCAGTGAACTAGGCCAGGGGAACTACAATGAGCAGTTCTTC. This chain connects TRBV25-1 to TRBJ2-1; D possibly corresponds to TRBD1 (6 bases). The CDR3 runs to 16 residues. V was trimmed by 2 bases and J by 3 bases, leaving 14 bases between them. Germline V lookup: CDR1 MGHDK, CDR2 SYGVNS.

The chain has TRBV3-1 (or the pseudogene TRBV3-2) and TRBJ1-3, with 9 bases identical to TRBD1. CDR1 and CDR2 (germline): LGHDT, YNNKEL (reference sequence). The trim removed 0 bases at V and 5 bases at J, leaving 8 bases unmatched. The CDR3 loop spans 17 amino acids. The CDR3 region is CASSQEYRQGGRNTIYF. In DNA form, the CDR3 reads TGTGCCAGCAGCCAAGAGTATCGACAGGGGGGTCGAAACACCATATATTTT.

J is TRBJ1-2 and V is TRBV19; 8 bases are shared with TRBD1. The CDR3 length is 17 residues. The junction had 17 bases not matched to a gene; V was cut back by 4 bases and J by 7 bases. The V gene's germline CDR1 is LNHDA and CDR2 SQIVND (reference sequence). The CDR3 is CASSKVGRGPFVFGYTF. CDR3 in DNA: TGTGCCAGTAGTAAGGTTGGCAGGGGGCCTTTTGTTTTTGGCTACACCTTC.

The CDR3 DNA sequence: TGTGCCAGCAGGGCTGGCACCGGGGAGCTGTTTTTT. It codes for CASRAGTGELFF. This chain connects TRBV27 to TRBJ2-2, with D unclear. CDR3 size: 12 residues. Germline V gene data show CDR1 as MNHEY and CDR2 as SMNVEV (reference sequence). The V gene lost 6 bases and the J gene lost 4 bases, with 6 bases spanning the gap.

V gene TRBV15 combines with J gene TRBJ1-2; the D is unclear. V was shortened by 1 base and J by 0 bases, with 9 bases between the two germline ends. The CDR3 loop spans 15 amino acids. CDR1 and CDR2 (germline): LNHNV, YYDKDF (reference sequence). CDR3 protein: CATSRGQDSNYGYTF. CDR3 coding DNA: TGTGCCACCAGCAGAGGGCAAGATTCTAACTATGGCTACACCTTC. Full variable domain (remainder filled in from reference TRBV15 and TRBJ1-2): DAMVIQNPRYQVTQFGKPVTLSCSQTLNHNVMYWYQQKSSQAPKLLFHYYDKDFNNEADTPDNFQSRRPNTSFCFLDIRSPGLGDTAMYLCATSRGQDSNYGYTFGSGTRLTVV.

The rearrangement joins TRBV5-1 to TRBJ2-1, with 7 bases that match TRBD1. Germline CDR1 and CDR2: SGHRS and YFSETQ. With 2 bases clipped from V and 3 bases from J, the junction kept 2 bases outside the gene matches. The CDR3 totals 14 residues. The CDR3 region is CASSLGGVYNEQFF. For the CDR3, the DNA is TGCGCCAGCAGCTTAGGGGGCGTCTACAATGAGCAGTTCTTC.

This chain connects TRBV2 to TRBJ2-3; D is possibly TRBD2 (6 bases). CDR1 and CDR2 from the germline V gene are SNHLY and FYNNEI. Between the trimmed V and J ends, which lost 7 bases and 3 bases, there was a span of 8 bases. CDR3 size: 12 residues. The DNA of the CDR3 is TGTGCCAGCAACCGGGGGACAGATACGCAGTATTTT. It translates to CASNRGTDTQYF.

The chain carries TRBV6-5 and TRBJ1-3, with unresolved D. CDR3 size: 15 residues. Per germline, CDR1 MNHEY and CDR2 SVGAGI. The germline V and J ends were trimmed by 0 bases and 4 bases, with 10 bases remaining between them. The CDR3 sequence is CASSYSRAQGNTIYF. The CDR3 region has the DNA TGTGCCAGCAGTTACTCGAGAGCGCAGGGAAACACCATATATTTT.

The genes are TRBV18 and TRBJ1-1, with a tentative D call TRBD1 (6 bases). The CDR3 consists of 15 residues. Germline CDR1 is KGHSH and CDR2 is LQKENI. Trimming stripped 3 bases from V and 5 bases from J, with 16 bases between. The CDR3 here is CASSPEAGGITEAFF. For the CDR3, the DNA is TGTGCCAGCTCACCTGAAGCGGGGGGCATAACTGAAGCTTTCTTT.

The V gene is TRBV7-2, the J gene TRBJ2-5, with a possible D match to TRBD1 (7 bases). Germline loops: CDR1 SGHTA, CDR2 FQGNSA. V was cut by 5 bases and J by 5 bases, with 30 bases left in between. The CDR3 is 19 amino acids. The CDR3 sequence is CASSKDVGGWESGGETQYF. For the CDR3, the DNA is TGTGCCAGCAGCAAAGATGTAGGGGGCTGGGAGAGCGGAGGGGAGACCCAGTACTTC.

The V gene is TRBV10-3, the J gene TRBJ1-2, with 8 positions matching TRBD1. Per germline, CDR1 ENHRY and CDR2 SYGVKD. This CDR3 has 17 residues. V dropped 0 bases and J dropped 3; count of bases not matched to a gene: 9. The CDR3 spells CAISESSSGTGDYGYTF. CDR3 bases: TGTGCCATCAGTGAGTCATCTTCCGGGACAGGAGACTATGGCTACACCTTC.